This is a list of T cell receptor beta chains from one sample in a study of glioma-infiltrating T cells. MiXCR, run by TCRdb on the multiplex PCR reads, gives a single entry per CDR3 protein. This table holds some 190,000 distinct CDR3 sequences, about 32% found once. Sequencing used glioma tissue, nonneoplastic brain tissue, or PBMCs (not recorded which). The source of these receptors is a human donor with low-grade glioma or glioblastoma, undergoing nonglioma brain surgery, or in good health (not recorded which). Each CDR3 is given with its conserved first and last residue. D genes are given only for firm matches. A row's size may be missing; if present it is once, few, many or a size class.

clone size: many
V gene: TRBV28
D gene: -
J gene: TRBJ2-7
CDR3 protein: CASIERSSYEQYF
CDR3 DNA: TGTGCCAGCATTGAGAGAAGCTCCTACGAGCAGTACTTC

clone size: many
V gene: TRBV6-1
D gene: -
J gene: TRBJ2-3
CDR3 protein: CASSTQRPAADTQYF
CDR3 DNA: TGTGCCAGCAGTACCCAGAGACCAGCCGCAGATACGCAGTATTTT

clone size: -
V gene: TRBV6-1
D gene: -
J gene: TRBJ2-3
CDR3 protein: CASSLDFYSKDTQYF
CDR3 DNA: TGTGCCAGCAGCTTGGACTTCTATAGCAAAGATACGCAGTATTTT

clone size: many
V gene: TRBV7-9
D gene: -
J gene: TRBJ2-3
CDR3 protein: CASSLGRVTDTQYF
CDR3 DNA: TGTGCCAGCAGCTTAGGCAGGGTCACAGATACGCAGTATTTT

clone size: many
V gene: TRBV25-1
D gene: -
J gene: TRBJ2-5
CDR3 protein: CARGKRGETQYF
CDR3 DNA: TGTGCCAGAGGGAAAAGGGGAGAGACCCAGTACTTC

clone size: -
V gene: TRBV7-9
D gene: TRBD2
J gene: TRBJ2-4
CDR3 protein: CASSLGAPSGRAKNIQYF
CDR3 DNA: TGTGCCAGCAGCTTGGGGGCACCTAGCGGGAGGGCCAAAAACATTCAGTACTTC

clone size: many
V gene: TRBV3-1
D gene: -
J gene: TRBJ2-7
CDR3 protein: CASSHQGGDEQYF
CDR3 DNA: TGTGCCAGCAGCCACCAGGGGGGCGACGAGCAGTACTTC

clone size: many
V gene: TRBV24-1
D gene: TRBD1
J gene: TRBJ1-3
CDR3 protein: CATGTGESGNTIYF
CDR3 DNA: TGTGCCACCGGGACAGGTGAATCTGGAAACACCATATATTTT

clone size: -
V gene: TRBV6-5
D gene: -
J gene: TRBJ1-1
CDR3 protein: CASSLTWGTEAFF
CDR3 DNA: TGCGCCAGCAGTTTGACATGGGGGACTGAAGCTTTCTTT

clone size: many
V gene: TRBV28
D gene: TRBD2
J gene: TRBJ2-1
CDR3 protein: CASSTGLAGGNEQFF
CDR3 DNA: TGTGCCAGCAGCACTGGACTAGCGGGAGGAAATGAGCAGTTCTTC

clone size: -
V gene: TRBV18
D gene: TRBD2
J gene: TRBJ2-1
CDR3 protein: CARSPTSVVEQFF
CDR3 DNA: TGTGCCAGATCACCGACTAGCGTGGTCGAGCAGTTCTTC

clone size: -
V gene: TRBV19
D gene: -
J gene: TRBJ1-1
CDR3 protein: CASSISGTSRPAFF
CDR3 DNA: TGTGCCAGTAGTATATCAGGGACCTCTCGGCCGGCTTTCTTT

clone size: many
V gene: TRBV29-1
D gene: -
J gene: TRBJ1-1
CDR3 protein: CSVVRGYTEAFF
CDR3 DNA: TGCAGCGTTGTGAGGGGGTACACTGAAGCTTTCTTT

clone size: many
V gene: TRBV12-3/TRBV12-4
D gene: -
J gene: TRBJ2-3
CDR3 protein: CASSRTVQADTQYF
CDR3 DNA: TGTGCCAGCAGTAGGACAGTGCAGGCAGATACGCAGTATTTT

clone size: many
V gene: TRBV19
D gene: -
J gene: TRBJ2-7
CDR3 protein: CASSRDRSPPYEQYF
CDR3 DNA: TGTGCCAGTAGTAGAGACAGGAGTCCCCCCTACGAGCAGTACTTC

clone size: many
V gene: TRBV27
D gene: -
J gene: TRBJ1-4
CDR3 protein: CASSLSEAEKLFF
CDR3 DNA: TGTGCCAGCAGTTTAAGTGAGGCTGAAAAACTGTTTTTT

clone size: -
V gene: TRBV4-1
D gene: -
J gene: TRBJ2-6
CDR3 protein: CASSQESSVHSGANVLTF
CDR3 DNA: TGCGCCAGCAGCCAAGAGTCTAGCGTACACTCTGGGGCCAACGTCCTGACTTTC

clone size: -
V gene: TRBV27
D gene: -
J gene: TRBJ1-1
CDR3 protein: CASNPTWDTEAFF
CDR3 DNA: TGTGCCAGCAACCCAACATGGGACACTGAAGCTTTCTTT

clone size: many
V gene: TRBV7-9
D gene: -
J gene: TRBJ1-4
CDR3 protein: CASSLEFLPSMGEKLFF
CDR3 DNA: TGTGCCAGCAGCTTAGAGTTTCTACCATCGATGGGTGAAAAACTGTTTTTT